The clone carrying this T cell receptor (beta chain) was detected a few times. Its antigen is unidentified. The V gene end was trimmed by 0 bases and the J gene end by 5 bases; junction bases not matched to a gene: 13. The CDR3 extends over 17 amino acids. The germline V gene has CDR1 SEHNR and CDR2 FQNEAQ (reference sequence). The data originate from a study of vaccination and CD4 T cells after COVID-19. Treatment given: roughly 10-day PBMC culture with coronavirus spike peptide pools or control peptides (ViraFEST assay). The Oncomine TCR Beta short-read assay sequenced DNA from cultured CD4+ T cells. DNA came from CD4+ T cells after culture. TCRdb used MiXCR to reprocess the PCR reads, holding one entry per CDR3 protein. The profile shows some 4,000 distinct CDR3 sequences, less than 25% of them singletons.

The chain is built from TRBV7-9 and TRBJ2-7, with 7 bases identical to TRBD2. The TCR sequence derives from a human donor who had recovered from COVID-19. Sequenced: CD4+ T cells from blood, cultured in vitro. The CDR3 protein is CASSLAIGRGEVHEQYF. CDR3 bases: TGTGCCAGCAGCTTAGCCATCGGACGGGGGGAAGTGCACGAGCAGTACTTC.